This TCR beta chain was recovered during a study of blood T cell repertoires in COVID-19. Study overall: COVID-19 samples collected from the United States, Italy and Spain covered acute and convalescent phases. PBMCs, B-cell-depleted T cells, or T cells were the source of the cDNA or gDNA that made up the material.

In its sample, this clone was seen a few times. The authors' processing: Quantification of nucleated cells was approximated via reference gene primer amplification. Assay: immunoSEQ multiplex PCR; the TCRdb copy retains only in-frame clones and omits some. The DNA gave D and trimming, while V, J and clone size come from that table. The data contain roughly 170,000 clones, about 74% of them singletons. Germline CDR1 reads SGHTA; CDR2 reads FQGNSA. Between the trimmed V and J ends, which lost 4 bases and 0 bases, there was a span of 12 bases. CDR3 length equals 15 residues. This receptor was identified in a woman aged 80 or over with acute or convalescent COVID-19. The chain joins TRBV7-2 to TRBJ1-1, with D unresolved. The sequencing input was peripheral blood. The CDR3 nucleotides are TGTGCCAGCAGCTACTTAGATCCTATGAACACTGAAGCTTTCTTT. The encoded protein is CASSYLDPMNTEAFF.